The 24 T cell receptor beta chains given below trace back to one sample, sequenced in a study of blood T cell repertoires in COVID-19. Data came from immunoSEQ multiplex PCR; TCRdb stores just in-frame clones and leaves some out. The profile shows over 14,000 clones, roughly three quarters of them singletons. Sequenced material: peripheral blood. Receptors originate from a man between 60 and 70 years old with acute or convalescent COVID-19.

This clone was recorded a few times. The chain carries TRBV30 and TRBJ1-1; D call uncertain. Germline V gene sequence: CDR1 GTSNPN, CDR2 SVGIG (reference sequence). The CDR3 contains 15 residues. V was clipped by 4 bases and J by 5 bases, with 20 bases between them. CDR3 residues: CAWTPRLAWRTEAFF. The CDR3 DNA is TGTGCCTGGACCCCACGGCTGGCATGGAGGACTGAAGCTTTCTTT.

This clone showed up just a few times. The chain uses TRBV9 and TRBJ2-2; 8 bases line up with TRBD1. CDR1 and CDR2 (germline): SGDLS, YYNGEE. V lost 2 bases and J lost 4; bases outside the gene matches: 4. The CDR3 is made up of 15 amino acids. The CDR3: CASSVGQGGTGELFF. The CDR3 DNA reads TGTGCCAGCAGCGTTGGACAGGGCGGCACCGGGGAGCTGTTTTTT.

This clone came up once. The chain recombines TRBV29-1 with TRBJ2-1, with 7 bases matching TRBD1. CDR1 and CDR2 (germline): SQVTM, ANQGSEA. This CDR3 has 14 amino acids. The V and J ends lost 4 bases and 5 bases, in that order; junction bases with no gene match: 8. The CDR3 sequence: CSVALTGKNNEQFF. The DNA of the CDR3 is TGCAGCGTTGCTTTGACAGGGAAAAACAATGAGCAGTTCTTC.

The chain employs TRBV30 and TRBJ1-6; a possible D gene is TRBD1 (6 bases). The CDR3 loop spans 13 amino acids. V dropped 0 bases and J dropped 9 bases, with 9 bases sitting between them. Germline V CDR1 and CDR2: GTSNPN, SVGIG (reference sequence). The CDR3 bases are TGTGCCTGGAGTGTGACACAGGGTTCACCCCTCCACTTT. It codes for CAWSVTQGSPLHF. Drawing the rest from reference TRBV30 and TRBJ1-6, the complete variable domain is SQTIHQWPATLVQPVGSPLSLECTVEGTSNPNLYWYRQAAGRGLQLLFYSVGIGQISSEVPQNLSASRPQDRQFILSSKKLLLSDSGFYLCAWSVTQGSPLHFGNGTRLTVT.

The chain joins TRBV15 to TRBJ2-7; D remains unclear. V dropped 0 bases and J dropped 3 bases, with 6 bases sitting between them. The CDR3 has 13 amino acids. Germline-derived CDR1 and CDR2 are LNHNV and YYDKDF (reference sequence). CDR3 sequence: CATSRDFYYEQYF. For the CDR3, the DNA is TGTGCCACCAGCAGAGATTTTTACTACGAGCAGTACTTC.

The chain uses TRBV5-5 and TRBJ2-1, with 8 bases fitting TRBD1. This CDR3 spans 16 amino acids. V was pared by 5 bases and J by 7 bases, with 14 bases of the junction left unmatched. CDR1 is SGHKS, CDR2 YYEKEE, per germline (reference sequence). The chain's CDR3 is CASSSTDRGIGNEQFF. Written as DNA, the CDR3 is TGTGCCAGCAGTTCGACCGACAGGGGAATCGGTAATGAGCAGTTCTTC.

The chain joins TRBV30 to TRBJ1-5; TRBD1 agrees at 8 bases. J was trimmed by 6 bases and V by 1 base; bases with no gene match: 5. Per germline, CDR1 GTSNPN and CDR2 SVGIG (reference sequence). The CDR3 sequence is 14 residues long. Here the CDR3 DNA reads TGTGCCTGGAGTGGGGGGACAGGAGGTCAGCCCCAGCATTTT. The encoded protein is CAWSGGTGGQPQHF.

This clone was seen a few times. This chain joins TRBV4-3 and TRBJ1-2; TRBD1 matches 8 bases. There are 15 residues in the CDR3. CDR1 is LGHNA, CDR2 YSLEER, per germline. The junction had 10 bases not matched to a gene; V was cut back by 4 bases and J by 6 bases. CDR3 in DNA: TGCGCCAGCAGCCCTGCAGGGGGCGAATCGGATGGCTACACCTTC. This codes for CASSPAGGESDGYTF.

The gene calls are TRBV6-1 and TRBJ1-4; tentatively, D is TRBD1 (6 bases). Looked up from germline, CDR1 is MNHNS and CDR2 is SASEGT. Trimming removed 2 bases at V and 4 bases at J, with 11 bases between. The CDR3 totals 15 residues. CDR3 sequence: CASSEFNRDNEKLFF. As DNA, the CDR3 is TGTGCCAGCAGTGAATTCAACAGGGATAATGAAAAACTGTTTTTT.

J is TRBJ2-7 and V is TRBV5-1, with D hard to call. This CDR3 has 15 amino acids. Trimming shortened V by 4 bases and J by 1 base, and 15 bases separated the two germline ends. Germline-derived CDR1 and CDR2 are SGHRS and YFSETQ. The CDR3 DNA follows: TGCGCCAGCAGCAGAAATCCCGACTCATCCTACGAGCAGTACTTC. Its protein is CASSRNPDSSYEQYF.

The genes are TRBV3-1 (or the pseudogene TRBV3-2) and TRBJ2-3, with 10 bases that match TRBD2. Trimming cost V 1 base and J 1 base; bases outside gene matches: 2. This CDR3 has 16 residues. Germline V CDR1 and CDR2: LGHDT, YNNKEL (reference sequence). In DNA form, the CDR3 reads TGTGCCAGCAGCCAAGTTGGACTAGCGGGCACAGATACGCAGTATTTT. It codes for CASSQVGLAGTDTQYF.

The chain combines TRBV4-1 with TRBJ1-5; 7 positions match TRBD1. J was trimmed by 3 bases and V by 2 bases; bases with no gene match: 1. CDR1 MGHRA and CDR2 YSYEKL come from the germline V gene. The CDR3 loop spans 14 amino acids. The CDR3 loop reads CASSQRGPNQPQHF. The CDR3 DNA reads as TGCGCCAGCAGCCAAAGGGGGCCCAATCAGCCCCAGCATTTT.

This chain joins TRBV4-3 and TRBJ1-1; 8 bases agree with TRBD1. CDR3 length: 16 residues. The trim removed 1 base at V and 5 bases at J, leaving 9 bases unmatched. Germline V gene data show CDR1 as LGHNA and CDR2 as YSLEER. The CDR3 sequence is CASSQGGRGRETEAFF. For the CDR3, the DNA is TGCGCCAGCAGCCAAGGTGGCAGGGGGCGCGAAACTGAAGCTTTCTTT.

The J gene is TRBJ2-3, the V gene TRBV5-6; D is possibly TRBD2 (5 bases). CDR3 size: 15 residues. Trimming shortened V by 5 bases and J by 2 bases, and 15 bases separated the two germline ends. Germline CDR1 SGHDT, CDR2 YYEEEE. The chain's CDR3 is CASRGKRRNTDTQYF. CDR3 sequence (DNA): TGTGCCAGCAGGGGGAAGCGGAGAAACACAGATACGCAGTATTTT.

The rearrangement links TRBV2 to TRBJ2-3; possible D gene TRBD1, 6 bases. V shed 5 bases and J shed 2 bases, with 14 bases lying between them. Germline CDR1 and CDR2: SNHLY and FYNNEI. This CDR3 contains 15 residues. Here the CDR3 DNA reads TGTGCCAGCAGTCCTAACACAGGGAACACAGATACGCAGTATTTT. Amino acids: CASSPNTGNTDTQYF.

This clone appeared a few times. V and J are TRBV6-5 and TRBJ1-4; D might be TRBD1 (6 bases). This CDR3 spans 14 amino acids. Trimming stripped 6 bases from V and 7 bases from J, with 15 bases between. CDR1 and CDR2 (germline): MNHEY, SVGAGI. CDR3 loop: CASRLGGAGEKLFF. CDR3 nucleotides: TGTGCCAGCAGGCTTGGGGGGGCTGGTGAAAAACTGTTTTTT.

V gene TRBV12-5 combines with J gene TRBJ2-3, with TRBD1 matching 7 bases. Germline V gene sequence: CDR1 LGHNT, CDR2 FRNRAP. J lost 4 bases, V lost 6 bases, and 1 base had no gene match. CDR3 length equals 12 residues. The CDR3 nucleotides read TGTGCTAGTGGAACAGGGGCAGATACGCAGTATTTT. This translates into CASGTGADTQYF.

The chain recombines TRBV30 with TRBJ1-5; D not resolved. Trimming pared 1 base from V and 2 bases from J, leaving 6 bases between. From germline, CDR1 is GTSNPN and CDR2 SVGIG (reference sequence). The CDR3 contains 13 residues. The CDR3 loop is CAWSGSRNQPQHF. Written as DNA, the CDR3 is TGTGCCTGGAGTGGCAGTCGCAATCAGCCCCAGCATTTT.

As for this clone: Mismatch with germline at one junction end may stem from a read error. The chain couples TRBV3-1 (or the pseudogene TRBV3-2) to TRBJ1-1; 8 bases fit TRBD1. The V gene's germline CDR1 is LGHDT and CDR2 YNNKEL (reference sequence). CDR3 length: 14 amino acids. The CDR3 sequence is CASRHRGVKTEAFF. Here the CDR3 DNA reads TGTGCCAGCAGACACAGGGGGGTGAAGACTGAAGCTTTCTTT.

This clone was picked up a small number of times. Likely a read error: the CDR3 ends without its conserved phenylalanine or tryptophan. The DNA is left out, because the CDR3 cannot be placed on it with certainty; the CDR3 is given as TCRdb lists it. The rearrangement links TRBV12-3 or TRBV12-4 to TRBJ1-6; the table assigns TRBD1, which was not confirmed against the DNA. The CDR3 is 11 residues long, counting both termini. This CDR3 is CASSRGTELAL.

The chain is built from TRBV5-4 and TRBJ2-2, with D possibly TRBD2 on 6 matching bases. V was shortened by 1 base and J by 3 bases, with 13 bases between the two germline ends. This CDR3 has 16 amino acids. Germline V lookup: CDR1 SGHNT, CDR2 YYREEE (reference sequence). CDR3 nucleotides: TGTGCCAGCAGCTTGCTCTGGGGGGTCCACACCGGGGAGCTGTTTTTT. Translating gives CASSLLWGVHTGELFF. Full variable domain (remainder filled in from reference TRBV5-4 and TRBJ2-2): ETGVTQSPTHLIKTRGQQVTLRCSSQSGHNTVSWYQQALGQGPQFIFQYYREEENGRGNFPPRFSGLQFPNYSSELNVNALELDDSALYLCASSLLWGVHTGELFFGEGSRLTVL.

The V call is TRBV6-1, the J call TRBJ2-3; 9 bases are shared with TRBD2. V lost 4 bases to trimming and J lost 2 bases; unmatched junction nucleotides: 13. The CDR3 contains 18 residues. Germline-derived CDR1 and CDR2 are MNHNS and SASEGT. CDR3 DNA: TGTGCCAGCAGTGCCAACCTGGGTAGCGGGGGTTTCACAGATACGCAGTATTTT. It specifies CASSANLGSGGFTDTQYF.

This clone was detected only a few times. The rearrangement links TRBV10-3 to TRBJ1-4, with 8 bases aligning to TRBD1. This CDR3 has 12 amino acids. Germline V lookup: CDR1 ENHRY, CDR2 SYGVKD. V was pared by 9 bases and J by 6 bases, with 3 bases of the junction left unmatched. CDR3 residues: CAMGTGDEKLFF. In DNA form, the CDR3 reads TGTGCCATGGGGACAGGAGATGAAAAACTGTTTTTT.

This chain connects TRBV30 to TRBJ2-1, with 7 bases identical to TRBD2. Germline V gives CDR1 GTSNPN, CDR2 SVGIG (reference sequence). The CDR3 is 13 residues long. J lost 8 bases, V lost 5 bases, and 9 bases had no gene match. DNA of the CDR3: TGTGCCTGGGGTCGGGGAGGGCTAGATGAGCAGTTCTTC. Translating it yields CAWGRGGLDEQFF.